This entry lists 22 T cell receptor beta chains sequenced from one sample in a study of blood T cell repertoires in COVID-19. The table came from immunoSEQ multiplex PCR; TCRdb's copy has only in-frame clones and leaves some out. Here the sample spans some 50,000 clones, about nine tenths being singletons. The sample taken for sequencing was peripheral blood. These receptors all stem from a human donor in a cohort sampled during active COVID-19.

V and J are TRBV24-1 and TRBJ2-3; 7 positions agree with TRBD1. The CDR3 runs 15 residues. Germline V gene lookup returns CDR1 KGHDR and CDR2 SFDVKD. The junction had 7 bases not matched to a gene; V was cut back by 3 bases and J by 5 bases. The CDR3 loop is CATSDPDRVGDTQYF. The CDR3 bases are TGTGCCACCAGTGATCCCGACAGGGTTGGAGATACGCAGTATTTT.

This clone has a handful of counts. The V call is TRBV27, the J call TRBJ2-7; TRBD2 matches 7 bases. This CDR3 has 14 amino acids. Trimming cost V 3 bases and J 5 bases; bases outside gene matches: 7. Germline CDR1 and CDR2: MNHEY and SMNVEV (reference sequence). In nucleotides, the CDR3 is TGTGCCAGCAGTTTTAACATCCGGGGGGACGAGCAGTACTTC. This codes for CASSFNIRGDEQYF.

This clone was detected only once. The chain joins TRBV7-9 to TRBJ1-6, with D possibly being TRBD1 (6 bases). V was shortened by 5 bases and J by 5 bases, with 10 bases between the two germline ends. Germline loops: CDR1 SEHNR, CDR2 FQNEAQ (reference sequence). The CDR3 length is 14 residues. CDR3 DNA: TGTGCCAGCAGCATACAGGGAAATAATTCACCCCTCCACTTT. This translates into CASSIQGNNSPLHF.

The chain recombines TRBV9 with TRBJ2-3, with 7 bases lining up with TRBD2. J was trimmed by 3 bases and V by 6 bases; bases with no gene match: 13. Germline assignment: CDR1 SGDLS and CDR2 YYNGEE. The CDR3 is 16 amino acids. CDR3 DNA sequence: TGTGCCAGCACCCCCATGGGAGCGGGACCGACAGATACGCAGTATTTT. It encodes CASTPMGAGPTDTQYF.

This clone appeared a single time. The chain uses TRBV7-8 and TRBJ2-5; 7 bases are a match to TRBD2. Trimming took 7 bases from V and 4 from J; bases not matched to a gene: 9. The CDR3 is 14 amino acids. Germline V CDR1 and CDR2: SGHVS, FQNEAQ. CDR3 coding DNA: TGTGCCAGCAACCCCCCGGGCGGGGGAGAGACCCAGTACTTC. It is translated as CASNPPGGGETQYF. The full variable domain, its missing parts supplied by reference TRBV7-8 and TRBJ2-5, is GAGVSQSPRYKVAKRGQDVALRCDPISGHVSLFWYQQALGQGPEFLTYFQNEAQLDKSGLPSDRFFAERPEGSVSTLKIQRTQQEDSAVYLCASNPPGGGETQYFGPGTRLLVL.

This chain uses TRBV7-3 with TRBJ1-1; D gene uncertain. The CDR3 is made up of 13 amino acids. The ends were cut back, 5 bases at V and 5 bases at J, with 12 bases in the middle. Germline V gives CDR1 SGHTA, CDR2 FQGTGA. CDR3 residues: CASSPTGRTEAFF. DNA for the CDR3: TGTGCCAGCAGCCCAACGGGAAGGACTGAAGCTTTCTTT.

This clone was seen just once. The rearrangement uses TRBV11-2 and TRBJ2-7, with 8 nucleotides matching TRBD1. This CDR3 region has 15 residues. After removal of 2 bases from V and 7 bases from J, the junction contained 10 bases not matched to a gene. Germline lookup yields CDR1 SGHAT and CDR2 FQNNGV. The CDR3: CASSLIGTGPVEQYF. The CDR3 region has the DNA TGTGCCAGCAGCTTAATCGGGACAGGTCCCGTGGAGCAGTACTTC. Supplemented by reference TRBV11-2 and TRBJ2-7, the full variable domain reads EAGVAQSPRYKIIEKRQSVAFWCNPISGHATLYWYQQILGQGPKLLIQFQNNGVVDDSQLPKDRFSAERLKGVDSTLKIQPAKLEDSAVYLCASSLIGTGPVEQYFGPGTRLTVT.

The chain joins TRBV4-2 to TRBJ2-2; D ambiguous. CDR1 LGHNA and CDR2 YNFKEQ come from the germline V gene. This CDR3 is built from 15 residues. The V gene lost 1 base and the J gene lost 1 base, with 7 bases spanning the gap. Here the CDR3 reads CASSQGAGNTGELFF. The CDR3 DNA reads TGTGCCAGCAGCCAAGGGGCAGGGAACACCGGGGAGCTGTTTTTT.

This sequence joins TRBV27 and TRBJ1-2; D might be TRBD1 (5 bases). Germline V gene sequence: CDR1 MNHEY, CDR2 SMNVEV (reference sequence). V was pared by 7 bases and J by 1 base, with 10 bases between. This CDR3 contains 13 residues. CDR3 coding DNA: TGTGCCAGCATGGGGCAGAATAACTATGGCTACACCTTC. It encodes CASMGQNNYGYTF.

CDR3 DNA sequence: TGTGCCAGTAGTATTGACAGGGACCAGCCCCAGCATTTT. Residues: CASSIDRDQPQHF. V gene TRBV19 combines with J gene TRBJ1-5; 7 nucleotides align to TRBD1. V was pared by 3 bases and J by 7 bases, with 3 bases of the junction left unmatched. CDR1 LNHDA and CDR2 SQIVND come from the germline V gene (reference sequence). This CDR3 is 13 amino acids long.

J is TRBJ2-7 and V is TRBV7-8; maybe TRBD2 (7 bases). CDR1 SGHVS and CDR2 FQNEAQ come from the germline V gene. V lost 0 bases to trimming and J lost 3 bases, with 12 bases between them. The CDR3 has 15 residues. The CDR3, as DNA: TGTGCCAGCAGCTTAGCGGGGGGGGCCCTCTACGAGCAGTACTTC. It specifies CASSLAGGALYEQYF.

This rearrangement joins TRBV9 to TRBJ2-7; D is perhaps TRBD2 (6 bases). The CDR3 has 14 amino acids. Trimming took off 0 bases at V and 1 base at J, with 8 bases between the two ends. Germline CDR1 and CDR2: SGDLS and YYNGEE. CDR3 in amino acids: CASSVGAGSYEQYF. The CDR3 DNA reads as TGTGCCAGCAGCGTAGGGGCGGGGTCCTACGAGCAGTACTTC.

The gene calls are TRBV5-4 and TRBJ1-1; 7 nucleotides agree with TRBD1. V lost 6 bases to trimming and J lost 3 bases; unmatched junction nucleotides: 11. The CDR3 length is 15 residues. Per germline, CDR1 SGHNT and CDR2 YYREEE (reference sequence). The CDR3 reads CASTPKTGEYTEAFF. The CDR3 bases are TGTGCCAGCACCCCTAAAACAGGGGAGTACACTGAAGCTTTCTTT.

This clone showed up just once. The V call is TRBV19, the J call TRBJ2-7; 9 nucleotides line up with TRBD1. V lost 8 bases, J lost 5 bases, and 16 bases stayed unmatched. Germline CDR1 is LNHDA and CDR2 is SQIVND (reference sequence). CDR3 length: 16 amino acids. In DNA, the CDR3 is TGTGCCAGTTCCAATTCAGGGGGACAGGGTGAGAACGAGCAGTACTTC. Residues: CASSNSGGQGENEQYF.

This chain connects TRBV5-1 to TRBJ1-2; possibly TRBD1 for D (5 bases). The CDR3 loop spans 14 amino acids. Germline V gene lookup returns CDR1 SGHRS and CDR2 YFSETQ. V dropped 4 bases and J dropped 0 bases, with 10 bases sitting between them. The CDR3, as DNA: TGCGCCAGCAGCGGGGCGGTTGCTAACTATGGCTACACCTTC. Encoded protein: CASSGAVANYGYTF.

V gene TRBV2 combines with J gene TRBJ1-2; D is uncertain. V was pared by 3 bases and J by 5 bases, with 10 bases between. There are 13 residues in the CDR3. CDR1 SNHLY and CDR2 FYNNEI come from the germline V gene. The CDR3 coding sequence is TGTGCCAGCAGTGACGCGGCTGGGTATGGCTACACCTTC. This sequence encodes CASSDAAGYGYTF.

The rearrangement links TRBV4-1 to TRBJ1-5, with D possibly matching TRBD1 (5 bases). Per germline, CDR1 MGHRA and CDR2 YSYEKL. The CDR3 consists of 15 residues. The ends were cut back, 4 bases at V and 2 bases at J, with 12 bases in the middle. CDR3 region: CASSPRIQGNQPQHF. CDR3 bases: TGCGCCAGCAGCCCACGGATACAGGGCAATCAGCCCCAGCATTTT.

The rearrangement joins TRBV7-9 to TRBJ1-2; tentatively, D is TRBD1 (6 bases). V lost 5 bases and J 4 bases, leaving 17 bases between the germline ends. CDR3 size: 15 residues. CDR1 and CDR2 (germline): SEHNR, FQNEAQ (reference sequence). The CDR3: CASSPGTSLGYGYTF. In nucleotides, the CDR3 is TGTGCCAGCAGCCCCGGGACAAGCCTAGGCTATGGCTACACCTTC. Filled out from reference TRBV7-9 and TRBJ1-2, the complete variable domain reads DTGVSQNPRHKITKRGQNVTFRCDPISEHNRLYWYRQTLGQGPEFLTYFQNEAQLEKSRLLSDRFSAERPKGSFSTLEIQRTEQGDSAMYLCASSPGTSLGYGYTFGSGTRLTVV.

V gene TRBV25-1 combines with J gene TRBJ2-6; perhaps TRBD1 as D (6 bases). The germline CDR1 and CDR2 sequences are MGHDK and SYGVNS. This CDR3 is built from 15 residues. The V gene lost 3 bases and the J gene lost 2 bases, with 8 bases spanning the gap. The CDR3 nucleotides read TGTGCCAGCAGTGACAGGGGTGCTGGGGCCAACGTCCTGACTTTC. Translated, it gives CASSDRGAGANVLTF.

The rearrangement links TRBV7-8 to TRBJ2-1; TRBD2 aligns across 12 bases. V lost 3 bases and J lost 7; bases outside the gene matches: 7. This CDR3 has 16 residues. Germline lookup yields CDR1 SGHVS and CDR2 FQNEAQ. CDR3 region: CASSFLTSGGPNEQFF. DNA for the CDR3: TGTGCCAGCAGCTTTCTGACTAGCGGGGGCCCAAATGAGCAGTTCTTC. Using reference TRBV7-8 and TRBJ2-1 for the parts outside the CDR3, the full variable domain is GAGVSQSPRYKVAKRGQDVALRCDPISGHVSLFWYQQALGQGPEFLTYFQNEAQLDKSGLPSDRFFAERPEGSVSTLKIQRTQQEDSAVYLCASSFLTSGGPNEQFFGPGTRLTVL.

The chain employs TRBV12-3 or TRBV12-4 and TRBJ1-6; unclear D gene. V dropped 4 bases and J dropped 9 bases, with 10 bases sitting between them. The length of the CDR3 is 13 residues. CDR3 DNA sequence: TGTGCCAGCAGTTCGGCAGGAATTTCACCCCTCCACTTT. The encoded protein is CASSSAGISPLHF.

The chain carries TRBV18 and TRBJ2-3; D may be TRBD2 (7 bases). The CDR3 has 17 amino acids. V lost 0 bases to trimming and J lost 3 bases, with 16 bases between them. The V gene's germline CDR1 is KGHSH and CDR2 LQKENI. DNA for the CDR3: TGTGCCAGCTCACCACCGATTATCGGGGGGCGGACAGATACGCAGTATTTT. Amino acids: CASSPPIIGGRTDTQYF.